The 27 T cell receptor beta chains presented below share a single source sample, sequenced in a study of blood T cells in healthy people across ages. A second PCR, run for about 7 to 11 cycles, used a sample-barcoded 5' primer plus a J-beta primer mix. MiXCR, run by TCRdb on the 5' RACE reads, gives a single entry per CDR3 protein. Among around 2 million distinct CDR3 sequences listed, approximately 39% were seen once. The specimen was blood. Receptors were obtained from a human donor in good health.

The chain carries TRBV29-1 and TRBJ1-1, with 8 bases lining up with TRBD1. With 7 bases clipped from V and 0 bases from J, the junction kept 7 bases outside the gene matches. This CDR3 region has 14 residues. From germline, CDR1 is SQVTM and CDR2 ANQGSEA. The CDR3 reads CSATAGGMNTEAFF. The CDR3 DNA sequence: TGCAGCGCCACCGCAGGGGGCATGAACACTGAAGCTTTCTTT.

This chain links TRBV7-3 with TRBJ1-1, with D uncertain. The V gene lost 9 bases and the J gene lost 5 bases, with 10 bases spanning the gap. Germline CDR1 reads SGHTA; CDR2 reads FQGTGA. The CDR3 is 11 residues long. The CDR3: CASFRETEAFF. DNA of the CDR3: TGTGCCAGTTTCCGGGAAACTGAAGCTTTCTTT.

This chain connects TRBV5-1 to TRBJ1-1; no definite D call. CDR1 and CDR2 from the germline V gene are SGHRS and YFSETQ. This CDR3 comprises 12 residues. Trimming took off 5 bases at V and 7 bases at J, with 12 bases between the two ends. The CDR3 spells CASSFLGIEAFF. Written as DNA, the CDR3 is TGCGCCAGCAGTTTCTTAGGGATTGAAGCTTTCTTT.

This clonotype was picked up a small number of times. The chain uses TRBV12-3 or TRBV12-4 and TRBJ1-2, with 7 bases fitting TRBD1. J gave up 5 bases and V 8 bases, and 5 bases lay outside the gene matches. This CDR3 is built from 12 residues. CDR3 in amino acids: CASARQGYGYTF. CDR3 DNA: TGTGCCAGCGCCCGACAGGGTTATGGCTACACCTTC.

The rearrangement joins TRBV12-3 or TRBV12-4 to TRBJ1-4, with TRBD1 identical over 7 bases. The CDR3 is made up of 14 amino acids. J was trimmed by 7 bases and V by 6 bases; bases with no gene match: 8. Written as DNA, the CDR3 is TGTGCCAGCAGGCCGACAGGGCGGTTTGAAAAACTGTTTTTT. This encodes CASRPTGRFEKLFF.

This clonotype came up a few times. The genes are TRBV5-5 and TRBJ1-5; possible D gene TRBD1, 6 bases. V was pared by 0 bases and J by 3 bases, with 19 bases between. The CDR3 has 18 residues. The V gene's germline CDR1 is SGHKS and CDR2 YYEKEE (reference sequence). As DNA, the CDR3 is TGTGCCAGCAGCTTGGAGCCTGGTCGGGGGGGCATCAATCAGCCCCAGCATTTT. Its protein product is CASSLEPGRGGINQPQHF. The whole variable domain, remainder taken from reference TRBV5-5 and TRBJ1-5, is DAGVTQSPTHLIKTRGQQVTLRCSPISGHKSVSWYQQVLGQGPQFIFQYYEKEERGRGNFPDRFSARQFPNYSSELNVNALLLGDSALYLCASSLEPGRGGINQPQHFGDGTRLSIL.

CDR3 coding DNA: TGCAGTGCCCGGGATGGGGTATCCAGCACAGATACGCAGTATTTT. Its protein product is CSARDGVSSTDTQYF. The rearrangement joins TRBV20-1 to TRBJ2-3; D may be TRBD2 (5 bases). CDR1 and CDR2 (germline): DFQATT, SNEGSKA (reference sequence). CDR3 length: 15 amino acids. Trimming took off 6 bases at V and 0 bases at J, with 16 bases between the two ends.

The CDR3 loop reads CASSYRTGEGEPYEQYF. The CDR3 bases are TGCGCCAGCAGCTATCGGACAGGGGAAGGGGAGCCCTACGAGCAGTACTTC. The chain uses TRBV4-1 and TRBJ2-7; 9 bases align to TRBD1. Germline V gives CDR1 MGHRA, CDR2 YSYEKL. With V trimmed by 5 bases and J by 2 bases, 13 bases remained unmatched. The CDR3 sequence is 17 residues long.

This clonotype appeared many times. This chain connects TRBV20-1 to TRBJ2-1; 10 bases line up with TRBD2. Germline CDR1 reads DFQATT; CDR2 reads SNEGSKA (reference sequence). The CDR3 extends over 14 amino acids. V was clipped by 2 bases and J by 7 bases; unmatched bases: 5. The CDR3, as DNA: TGCAGTGCTAGAAACCAGCGGGGGGGTAATGAGCAGTTCTTC. Amino acid sequence: CSARNQRGGNEQFF.

This clonotype was observed a few times. The chain is built from TRBV20-1 and TRBJ2-5; 9 positions match TRBD2. This CDR3 is 15 amino acids long. The V and J ends lost 4 bases and 3 bases, in that order; junction bases with no gene match: 9. Germline loops: CDR1 DFQATT, CDR2 SNEGSKA (reference sequence). This CDR3 is CSANGAGGPKETQYF. The CDR3 nucleotides read TGCAGTGCTAATGGGGCGGGGGGGCCGAAAGAGACCCAGTACTTC.

Note on this clonotype: The junction shows a germline mismatch at one end, possibly a read error. This chain joins TRBV4-3 and TRBJ2-3; D gene uncertain. The CDR3 has 17 amino acids. The germline gives CDR1 LGHNA, CDR2 YSLEER. The CDR3 sequence: CVSSQFPRSDVADTQYF. The DNA for the CDR3 is TGCGTCAGCAGCCAATTCCCCCGGTCCGATGTGGCAGATACGCAGTATTTT.

This rearrangement joins TRBV20-1 to TRBJ1-2; 8 bases match TRBD1. The CDR3 spans 14 residues. CDR1 is DFQATT, CDR2 SNEGSKA, per germline (reference sequence). V lost 2 bases and J lost 5; bases outside the gene matches: 7. CDR3 in DNA: TGCAGTGCTAGACCCGCAGGGGGCGTTTATGGCTACACCTTC. Amino acids: CSARPAGGVYGYTF.

This clonotype was counted between two and nine times. The chain joins TRBV12-5 to TRBJ2-1; the match to TRBD2 covers 9 bases. The CDR3 spans 15 residues. Germline CDR1 reads LGHNT; CDR2 reads FRNRAP. With V trimmed by 4 bases and J by 7 bases, 8 bases remained unmatched. CDR3 protein: CASGWSGGPTNEQFF. The CDR3 DNA is TGTGCTAGTGGTTGGAGCGGGGGGCCCACGAATGAGCAGTTCTTC.

Only one count was recorded for this clonotype. The chain has TRBV5-6 and TRBJ1-1; perhaps TRBD1 as D (5 bases). Germline V gene lookup returns CDR1 SGHDT and CDR2 YYEEEE. Trimming pared 4 bases from V and 0 bases from J, leaving 16 bases between. This CDR3 has 16 amino acids. CDR3 bases: TGTGCCAGCAGCCTCGGGACGGGGCGCATGAACACTGAAGCTTTCTTT. Encoded protein: CASSLGTGRMNTEAFF.

The rearrangement joins TRBV12-3 or TRBV12-4 to TRBJ1-4, with D tentatively TRBD1 (5 bases). The CDR3 is 13 residues long. The V gene lost 7 bases and the J gene lost 4 bases, with 10 bases spanning the gap. The CDR3 region is CASTRQGNEKLFF. The CDR3 DNA reads as TGTGCCAGCACGCGGCAGGGTAATGAAAAACTGTTTTTT.

Notes on this clonotype: One end of the junction varies from germline; a read error may be responsible. This chain links TRBV4-1 with TRBJ1-1, with D unclear. The germline gives CDR1 MGHRA, CDR2 YSYEKL. The CDR3 is 13 residues long. The CDR3 loop is CASSRGLNTKAFF. CDR3 bases: TGCGCCAGCAGCCGTGGACTGAACACTAAAGCTTTCTTT.

This chain links TRBV10-3 with TRBJ1-3; D is unresolved. Per the germline V gene, CDR1 is ENHRY and CDR2 is SYGVKD. Trimming removed 8 bases at V and 3 bases at J, with 8 bases between. The CDR3 is made up of 12 amino acids. The CDR3 sequence is CAIGTDGNTIYF. In DNA form, the CDR3 reads TGTGCCATCGGTACAGATGGAAACACCATATATTTT.

This clonotype was recorded at least ten times. This chain uses TRBV7-2 with TRBJ2-5; D unresolved. The J call may be wrong; the DNA end is better matched by TRBJ2-7. CDR3 length: 14 residues. Per germline, CDR1 SGHTA and CDR2 FQGNSA. CDR3 DNA: TGTGCCAGCAGCTTAGGGGGTAGCAGGTACGAGCAGTACTTC. Its protein product is CASSLGGSRYEQYF.

This chain joins TRBV12-3 or TRBV12-4 and TRBJ1-1, with 10 bases that match TRBD1. V gave up 1 base and J gave up 5 bases; unmatched junction bases: 4. This CDR3 contains 15 residues. The DNA of the CDR3 is TGTGCCAGCAGTTTAGGGCTGGGACAGGGGACTGAAGCTTTCTTT. It translates to CASSLGLGQGTEAFF.

The chain employs TRBV4-1 and TRBJ2-3; TRBD2 matches 9 bases. This CDR3 is 15 amino acids long. Germline lookup yields CDR1 MGHRA and CDR2 YSYEKL. After removal of 5 bases from V and 8 bases from J, the junction contained 11 bases not matched to a gene. The CDR3 sequence is CASSNQRGATPTQYF. The CDR3 coding sequence is TGCGCCAGCAGCAACCAGCGGGGGGCCACGCCTACGCAGTATTTT.

This clonotype has just a few counts. The rearrangement links TRBV4-3 to TRBJ1-4, with 7 bases identical to TRBD1. Germline V gives CDR1 LGHNA, CDR2 YSLEER. Unmatched junction bases numbered 8, after V lost 4 bases and J lost 6 bases. The CDR3 extends over 15 amino acids. Here the CDR3 DNA reads TGCGCCAGCAGCCCCCAGGGCAGGGGGGATGAAAAACTGTTTTTT. This gives the protein CASSPQGRGDEKLFF.

J is TRBJ1-4 and V is TRBV18, with 8 bases aligning to TRBD1. The trim removed 5 bases at V and 8 bases at J, leaving 7 bases unmatched. Germline values: CDR1 KGHSH, CDR2 LQKENI. The CDR3 covers 14 residues. CDR3 sequence: CASSTGTGVEKLFF. The CDR3 nucleotides read TGTGCCAGCTCAACCGGGACAGGCGTCGAAAAACTGTTTTTT. The whole variable domain, remainder taken from reference TRBV18 and TRBJ1-4, is NAGVMQNPRHLVRRRGQEARLRCSPMKGHSHVYWYRQLPEEGLKFMVYLQKENIIDESGMPKERFSAEFPKEGPSILRIQQVVRGDSAAYFCASSTGTGVEKLFFGSGTQLSVL.

The chain carries TRBV28 and TRBJ2-3; TRBD2 might be the D (5 bases). The germline V gene has CDR1 MDHEN and CDR2 SYDVKM. V shed 6 bases and J shed 2 bases, with 9 bases lying between them. The CDR3 contains 13 residues. This chain's CDR3 is CASSTGYTDTQYF. The CDR3, as DNA: TGTGCCAGCAGCACGGGATACACAGATACGCAGTATTTT. Using reference TRBV28 and TRBJ2-3 for the parts outside the CDR3, the full variable domain is DVKVTQSSRYLVKRTGEKVFLECVQDMDHENMFWYRQDPGLGLRLIYFSYDVKMKEKGDIPEGYSVSREKKERFSLILESASTNQTSMYLCASSTGYTDTQYFGPGTRLTVL.

This rearrangement joins TRBV20-1 to TRBJ2-3; 8 bases align to TRBD2. Germline CDR1 and CDR2: DFQATT and SNEGSKA (reference sequence). Trimming removed 3 bases from V and 6 bases from J; junction bases left unmatched: 14. The CDR3 is 16 residues long. The CDR3 DNA reads as TGCAGTGCTAGGGTAACGAGCGGGGGCCCGGAGGATACGCAGTATTTT. It yields the protein CSARVTSGGPEDTQYF.

The chain joins TRBV5-1 to TRBJ2-7; D gene uncertain. V was clipped by 10 bases and J by 4 bases, with 9 bases between them. Germline assignment: CDR1 SGHRS and CDR2 YFSETQ. CDR3 length equals 10 residues. The CDR3 loop is CAHRMYEQYF. In DNA, the CDR3 is TGCGCCCATCGGATGTACGAGCAGTACTTC.

At least ten counts were recorded for this clonotype. The rearrangement uses TRBV5-1 and TRBJ2-6; 7 positions match TRBD1. V gave up 6 bases and J gave up 0 bases; unmatched junction bases: 9. The germline V gene encodes CDR1 SGHRS and CDR2 YFSETQ. This CDR3 is 17 amino acids long. The CDR3 protein is CASNLGTDSSGANVLTF. Written as DNA, the CDR3 is TGCGCCAGCAACCTTGGGACAGATTCCTCTGGGGCCAACGTCCTGACTTTC.

V usage is TRBV7-2 and J usage is TRBJ2-1; no firm D call. The last part of the DNA fits TRBJ2-7 better; the J call may be wrong. CDR1 SGHTA and CDR2 FQGNSA come from the germline V gene. The length of the CDR3 is 13 residues. CDR3 nucleotides: TGTGCCAGCAGCTTGGGCCGTCCTTCCGAGCAGTACTTC. Protein product: CASSLGRPSEQYF.